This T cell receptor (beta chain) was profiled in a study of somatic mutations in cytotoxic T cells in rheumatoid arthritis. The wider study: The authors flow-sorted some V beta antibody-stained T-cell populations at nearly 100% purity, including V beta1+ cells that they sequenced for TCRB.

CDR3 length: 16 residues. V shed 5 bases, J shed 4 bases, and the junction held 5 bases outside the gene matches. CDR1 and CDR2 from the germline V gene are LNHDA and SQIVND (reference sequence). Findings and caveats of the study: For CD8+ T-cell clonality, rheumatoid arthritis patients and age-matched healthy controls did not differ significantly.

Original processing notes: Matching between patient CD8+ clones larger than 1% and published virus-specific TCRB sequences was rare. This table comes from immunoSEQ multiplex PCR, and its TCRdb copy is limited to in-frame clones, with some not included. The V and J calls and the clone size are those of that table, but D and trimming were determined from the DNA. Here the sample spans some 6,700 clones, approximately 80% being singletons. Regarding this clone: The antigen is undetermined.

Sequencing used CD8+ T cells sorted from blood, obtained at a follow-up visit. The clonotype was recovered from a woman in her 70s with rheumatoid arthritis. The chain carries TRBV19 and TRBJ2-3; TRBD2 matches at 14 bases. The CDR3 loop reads CASSQTSGRGSDTQYF. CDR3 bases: TGTGCCAGTAGTCAGACTAGCGGGAGGGGGTCAGATACGCAGTATTTT. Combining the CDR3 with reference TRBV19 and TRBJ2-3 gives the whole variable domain DGGITQSPKYLFRKEGQNVTLSCEQNLNHDAMYWYRQDPGQGLRLIYYSQIVNDFQKGDIAEGYSVSREKKESFPLTVTSAQKNPTAFYLCASSQTSGRGSDTQYFGPGTRLTVL.